This TCR beta chain was sequenced in a study of response to subunit inactivated influenza vaccine. In TCRdb, the RT-PCR reads were re-called with MiXCR into one record per CDR3 protein. The sample includes hundreds of thousands of distinct CDR3 sequences, around 10% of them seen just once. Trimming removed 11 bases at V and 0 bases at J, with 10 bases between. In germline, CDR1 is MNHNS, CDR2 SASEGT. The CDR3 consists of 13 residues. The same specimen was also included in a second study, on T cells expressing NK-cell markers. That report notes: The TCR beta cDNA came from 5'RACE template switching with UMIs. According to the study, TCR beta repertoires originated from sorted CD3+CD56+NKG2C+, CD3+CD56+NKG2C- and CD3+CD56-NKG2C+ T cells. One of eight sequenced donors was HCMV-seronegative; the other seven were seropositive.

The input for sequencing was PBMCs from blood, taken on the day of vaccination. This clonotype was obtained from a man between 50 and 59 years old who received an inactivated influenza vaccine. This sequence joins TRBV6-1 and TRBJ2-2, with D perhaps TRBD1 (6 bases). In nucleotides, the CDR3 is TGTGCCGTAGGGACAACGAACACCGGGGAGCTGTTTTTT. Residues: CAVGTTNTGELFF.